This TCR beta chain was captured by sequencing in a study of blood T cell repertoires in COVID-19. Study-wide context: Sites across the United States, Italy and Spain contributed samples from acute and convalescent COVID-19.

Per the study methods: Counts of nucleated cells, estimated from reference gene primer amplification, were obtained. TCRdb keeps only in-frame clones here, not all; method: immunoSEQ multiplex PCR. V and J calls and clone size come straight from that table; D and trimming were deduced from the DNA. Among roughly 130,000 clones listed, about 80% were seen once. Trimming took off 5 bases at V and 5 bases at J, with 15 bases between the two ends. This CDR3 comprises 14 residues. Germline CDR1 and CDR2: SNHLY and FYNNEI. The chain couples TRBV2 to TRBJ1-1, with D possibly matching TRBD1 (5 bases). This clonotype was obtained from a woman aged 45-65 years with acute or convalescent COVID-19. The sample consisted of peripheral blood. This CDR3 is CASSPTGGGTEAFF. The CDR3 DNA reads as TGTGCCAGCAGTCCGACGGGGGGTGGTACTGAAGCTTTCTTT.